Presented here are 26 T cell receptor beta chains from one specimen sequenced in a study of blood T cells in healthy people across ages. A J-beta primer mix and a sample-barcoded 5' primer were used in a second PCR of about 7 to 12 cycles. In TCRdb, the 5' RACE reads were re-called with MiXCR into one record per CDR3 protein. The repertoire holds hundreds of thousands of distinct CDR3 sequences, with roughly 50% as singletons. Sample: blood. All receptors come from a man aged 35-49 years in good health.

A single count supports this clonotype. This sequence joins TRBV6-2 or TRBV6-3 and TRBJ2-7; 9 positions match TRBD1. The J call may not be correct, given that the DNA end is closer to TRBJ2-5. Germline loops: CDR1 MNHEY, CDR2 SVGEGT. The length of the CDR3 is 16 residues. The CDR3 is CASSLRTGASSKTQYF. CDR3 coding DNA: TGTGCCAGCAGTCTCCGGACAGGGGCGTCTTCGAAGACCCAGTACTTC.

This chain uses TRBV11-2 with TRBJ1-2; TRBD1 agrees at 12 bases. Looked up from germline, CDR1 is SGHAT and CDR2 is FQNNGV. The CDR3 spans 15 residues. J was trimmed by 8 bases and V by 1 base; bases with no gene match: 5. The CDR3 DNA sequence: TGTGCCAGCAGCTTAGCGGGACAGGGGGCGCAGGGCTACACCTTC. It translates to CASSLAGQGAQGYTF.

The DNA for the CDR3 is TGCGCCAGCAGCTTGGCCCTTTCTGGTGGGGCCCCCAATGAGCAGTACTTC. Translating gives CASSLALSGGAPNEQYF. The J gene is TRBJ2-7, the V gene TRBV5-1; a possible D gene is TRBD1 (5 bases). The CDR3 runs to 17 residues. From germline, CDR1 is SGHRS and CDR2 YFSETQ. With 0 bases removed from V and 7 bases from J, the gap between germline ends came to 23 bases.

This chain connects TRBV29-1 to TRBJ2-1; 10 bases align to TRBD1. The V gene end was trimmed by 7 bases and the J gene end by 7 bases; junction bases not matched to a gene: 7. The CDR3 totals 13 residues. Germline lookup yields CDR1 SQVTM and CDR2 ANQGSEA. CDR3 amino acids: CSEGQGLWNEQFF. The CDR3 coding sequence is TGCAGCGAGGGACAGGGGCTATGGAATGAGCAGTTCTTC.

This clonotype turned up a few times. The chain joins TRBV7-2 to TRBJ2-7, with 7 bases that match TRBD2. The V and J ends lost 2 bases and 0 bases, in that order; junction bases with no gene match: 13. Germline-derived CDR1 and CDR2 are SGHTA and FQGNSA. The CDR3 contains 18 residues. CDR3 bases: TGTGCCAGCAGCTTACTACCAGGAGGGCTAGCGGACTCCTACGAGCAGTACTTC. Its protein product is CASSLLPGGLADSYEQYF.

V usage is TRBV29-1 and J usage is TRBJ2-5, with D possibly being TRBD1 or TRBD2 (5 bases each). CDR1 is SQVTM, CDR2 ANQGSEA, per germline. The V and J ends lost 7 bases and 0 bases respectively, with 18 bases between them. The CDR3 length is 15 residues. This CDR3 reads CSGARDPRNQETQYF. DNA of the CDR3: TGCAGCGGCGCACGGGACCCCCGCAACCAAGAGACCCAGTACTTC.

This clonotype showed up just a few times. The chain recombines TRBV29-1 with TRBJ1-2; 7 bases are shared with TRBD1. Trimming cost V 4 bases and J 4 bases; bases outside gene matches: 6. This CDR3 region has 13 residues. Germline assignment: CDR1 SQVTM and CDR2 ANQGSEA. CDR3 region: CSVGGGQTYGYTF. Here the CDR3 DNA reads TGCAGCGTTGGCGGGGGACAGACCTATGGCTACACCTTC.

The chain has TRBV20-1 and TRBJ1-4; the D is unclear. The CDR3 extends over 13 amino acids. Trimming left V 6 bases short and J 4 bases short, with 12 bases between. In germline, CDR1 is DFQATT, CDR2 SNEGSKA (reference sequence). Written as DNA, the CDR3 is TGCAGTGCCCTAGGACTCAATAATGAAAAACTGTTTTTT. Encoded protein: CSALGLNNEKLFF.

The chain is built from TRBV11-2 and TRBJ1-2; D is possibly TRBD1 (6 bases). Germline CDR1 SGHAT, CDR2 FQNNGV. CDR3 length: 15 amino acids. V dropped 3 bases and J dropped 8 bases, with 19 bases sitting between them. CDR3 region: CASSFPRGGARGYTF. The CDR3 DNA is TGTGCCAGCAGCTTTCCCCGGGGGGGGGCGCGAGGCTACACCTTC. Using reference TRBV11-2 and TRBJ1-2 for the parts outside the CDR3, the full variable domain is EAGVAQSPRYKIIEKRQSVAFWCNPISGHATLYWYQQILGQGPKLLIQFQNNGVVDDSQLPKDRFSAERLKGVDSTLKIQPAKLEDSAVYLCASSFPRGGARGYTFGSGTRLTVV.

The V gene is TRBV20-1, the J gene TRBJ1-1; tentatively, D is TRBD1 (6 bases). The CDR3 consists of 13 residues. Germline V gives CDR1 DFQATT, CDR2 SNEGSKA (reference sequence). Trimming shortened V by 2 bases and J by 9 bases, and 16 bases separated the two germline ends. The CDR3 bases are TGCAGTGCTAGACTAACTCCCACAGGGAAAGCTTTCTTT. Its protein product is CSARLTPTGKAFF.

The chain has TRBV4-2 and TRBJ2-7; the match to TRBD1 covers 8 bases. This CDR3 has 14 residues. The germline V gene encodes CDR1 LGHNA and CDR2 YNFKEQ. The V gene end was trimmed by 5 bases and the J gene end by 3 bases; junction bases not matched to a gene: 6. The DNA of the CDR3 is TGTGCCAGCAGCTACGACAGGGGAAACTACGAGCAGTACTTC. Translated: CASSYDRGNYEQYF.

The rearrangement uses TRBV9 and TRBJ2-1; 7 positions match TRBD1. The better agreement between TRBJ2-7 and the DNA end casts doubt on the J call. This CDR3 region has 16 residues. The germline gives CDR1 SGDLS, CDR2 YYNGEE. Here the CDR3 DNA reads TGTGCCAGCACCCTTTCCGCCGGGGACAGCTACAATGAGCAGTACTTC. Translated, it gives CASTLSAGDSYNEQYF.

The chain has TRBV2 and TRBJ1-1, with unresolved D. V lost 6 bases and J lost 4, with 15 bases in between. The CDR3 has 14 residues. Looked up from germline, CDR1 is SNHLY and CDR2 is FYNNEI. DNA of the CDR3: TGTGCCAGCAGAGGAGGAAGGGTAGCCACTGAAGCTTTCTTT. Translation: CASRGGRVATEAFF. The entire variable domain, with the rest obtained from reference TRBV2 and TRBJ1-1, is as follows: EPEVTQTPSHQVTQMGQEVILRCVPISNHLYFYWYRQILGQKVEFLVSFYNNEISEKSEIFDDQFSVERPDGSNFTLKIRSTKLEDSAMYFCASRGGRVATEAFFGQGTRLTVV.

The sample holds one count of this clonotype. The chain is built from TRBV7-8 and TRBJ2-7; no reliable D call. The J call may not be correct, given that the DNA end is closer to TRBJ2-4. CDR1 is SGHVS, CDR2 FQNEAQ, per germline. There are 17 residues in the CDR3. CDR3 sequence (DNA): TGTGCCACCAAGCCCCTATCTTGGATGGTCGCGGCGGACATTCAGTACTTC. Residues: CATKPLSWMVAADIQYF.

J is TRBJ2-5 and V is TRBV29-1; the match to TRBD1 covers 9 bases. V shed 6 bases, J shed 5 bases, and the junction held 7 bases outside the gene matches. The V gene's germline CDR1 is SQVTM and CDR2 ANQGSEA. This CDR3 is built from 13 residues. The CDR3 spells CSVIQGAGETQYF. The CDR3 region has the DNA TGCAGCGTCATACAGGGGGCTGGGGAGACCCAGTACTTC.

This clonotype was counted a few times. This sequence joins TRBV5-1 and TRBJ1-2, with 7 positions matching TRBD1. There are 13 residues in the CDR3. CDR1 and CDR2 from the germline V gene are SGHRS and YFSETQ. V shed 6 bases, J shed 2 bases, and the junction held 4 bases outside the gene matches. In nucleotides, the CDR3 is TGCGCCAGCACCCTACAGGGGAACTATGGCTACACCTTC. Translation: CASTLQGNYGYTF.

The rearrangement links TRBV6-6 to TRBJ2-7, with 7 bases lining up with TRBD1. The CDR3 is made up of 15 amino acids. With 5 bases clipped from V and 4 bases from J, the junction kept 11 bases outside the gene matches. The germline CDR1 and CDR2 sequences are MNHNY and SVGAGI (reference sequence). In nucleotides, the CDR3 is TGTGCCAGCAGTCAACGACAGGGCGGTGGATACGAGCAGTACTTC. This sequence encodes CASSQRQGGGYEQYF.

The gene calls are TRBV4-1 and TRBJ2-1; no definite D call. CDR3 length: 14 amino acids. Per germline, CDR1 MGHRA and CDR2 YSYEKL. V was cut by 4 bases and J by 10 bases, with 17 bases left in between. CDR3 loop: CASSPEVGPKEQFF. Here the CDR3 DNA reads TGCGCCAGCAGCCCCGAGGTTGGTCCTAAAGAGCAGTTCTTC.

About this clonotype: This may arise from a read error, as a much more abundant clone is one base away. The rearrangement links TRBV7-6 to TRBJ2-5, with 7 bases matching TRBD1. Germline V lookup: CDR1 SGHVS, CDR2 FNYEAQ. The trim removed 5 bases at V and 11 bases at J, leaving 14 bases unmatched. The CDR3 loop spans 14 amino acids. CDR3 protein: CASSTKTGNNEQYF. Written as DNA, the CDR3 is TGTGCCAGCAGCACAAAGACAGGGAACAATGAGCAGTACTTC.

The chain employs TRBV6-5 and TRBJ1-4; the D gene is possibly TRBD1 (5 bases). The CDR3 length is 16 residues. Trimming removed 7 bases from V and 8 bases from J, with 23 bases in between. Germline assignment: CDR1 MNHEY and CDR2 SVGAGI. The CDR3 DNA is TGTGCCAGCACCCTTTCTAGGGGCCCGACGGGGGAAAAACTGTTTTTT. Encoded protein: CASTLSRGPTGEKLFF.

The sample holds many counts of this clonotype. The rearrangement joins TRBV27 to TRBJ2-1; no clear D. The V end lost 5 bases, the J end lost 4 bases, and 6 bases lay between the germline ends. CDR1 is MNHEY and CDR2 is SMNVEV in the germline V gene (reference sequence). The CDR3 is 12 amino acids. CDR3 residues: CASSAGYNEQFF. Here the CDR3 DNA reads TGTGCCAGCAGTGCCGGATACAATGAGCAGTTCTTC.

The chain is built from TRBV5-1 and TRBJ2-5; maybe TRBD1 (6 bases). The DNA end lines up better with TRBJ2-7; the J call may be wrong. CDR1 SGHRS and CDR2 YFSETQ come from the germline V gene. This CDR3 is built from 15 residues. This CDR3 reads CASSLGVQGLGEQYF. In nucleotides, the CDR3 is TGCGCCAGCAGCTTGGGGGTGCAGGGGCTGGGCGAGCAGTACTTC.

The V and J genes are TRBV9 and TRBJ2-7; TRBD2 might be the D (5 bases). The germline V and J ends were trimmed by 0 bases and 0 bases, with 10 bases remaining between them. This CDR3 has 15 amino acids. The germline gives CDR1 SGDLS, CDR2 YYNGEE. In nucleotides, the CDR3 is TGTGCCAGCAGCGTAGGAGGGATCAACTCCTACGAGCAGTACTTC. This encodes CASSVGGINSYEQYF.

V and J are TRBV29-1 and TRBJ2-3; D tentatively fits TRBD1 or TRBD2 (6 bases each). The germline V and J ends were trimmed by 7 bases and 2 bases, with 22 bases remaining between them. The CDR3 is 16 residues long. Germline V lookup: CDR1 SQVTM, CDR2 ANQGSEA. The CDR3 DNA reads TGCAGCGGAGGCCCCCCACGGGGGCTCAACACAGATACGCAGTATTTT. Protein product: CSGGPPRGLNTDTQYF.

The chain joins TRBV6-4 to TRBJ1-6, with 9 positions matching TRBD1. The CDR3 runs to 15 residues. V trimming: 4 bases; J trimming: 6 bases; junction bases outside the gene matches: 4. CDR1 is MRHNA, CDR2 SNTAGT, per germline. The CDR3 region is CASSATGQGNSPLHF. The DNA for the CDR3 is TGTGCCAGCAGTGCGACGGGACAGGGTAATTCACCCCTCCACTTT.

This clonotype was counted between two and nine times. The chain employs TRBV5-1 and TRBJ2-5, with D uncertain. This CDR3 has 14 residues. The V end was cut by 0 bases, the J end by 1 base, with 7 bases between. CDR1 SGHRS and CDR2 YFSETQ come from the germline V gene. In nucleotides, the CDR3 is TGCGCCAGCAGCTTGGAAGTAAGCCAAGAGACCCAGTACTTC. Its protein is CASSLEVSQETQYF.